The T cell receptor beta chain described here comes from a study of cytomegalovirus exposure and HLA in healthy donors. In regard to this clone: Its antigen is undetermined.

Study observations and caveats: Some V segments, TRBV6-2 and TRBV6-3 among them, were indistinguishable and were therefore excluded.

Use of 60 Vbeta and 13 Jbeta primers characterized the PCR. The table came from immunoSEQ multiplex PCR; TCRdb's copy has only in-frame clones and leaves some out. The sample lists 150,000 or so clones; 60% to 85% were seen once. V lost 3 bases, J lost 5 bases, and 11 bases stayed unmatched. The CDR3 extends over 16 amino acids. Germline-derived CDR1 and CDR2 are SGDLS and YYNGEE. Input material: PBMCs. The sequence derives from a middle-aged man in good health and CMV-seropositive. The chain has TRBV9 and TRBJ2-4; TRBD1 matches at 7 bases. As DNA, the CDR3 is TGTGCCAGCAGCGCCCCGCTACTAGGACAGGAAAACATTCAGTACTTC. It is translated as CASSAPLLGQENIQYF.